The 17 T cell receptor beta chains in this list originate from one sample, sequenced in a study of blood T cell repertoires in COVID-19. The assay was immunoSEQ multiplex PCR, and TCRdb's table has in-frame clones only and misses some. This table holds under 200,000 clones, around 82% found once. Source material: PBMCs or T cells enriched from blood (not recorded which). All receptors come from a woman aged 55-75 years with acute COVID-19.

The rearrangement links TRBV12-3 or TRBV12-4 to TRBJ2-3; D is uncertain. V lost 6 bases, J lost 5 bases, and 9 bases lay in between. The CDR3 totals 12 residues. Here the CDR3 reads CASSSRVDTQYF. CDR3 nucleotides: TGTGCCAGCAGCTCTCGAGTAGATACGCAGTATTTT.

V is TRBV6-6 and J is TRBJ1-5; a weak D match, TRBD1 (5 bases). V lost 8 bases to trimming and J lost 10 bases, with 15 bases between them. There are 12 residues in the CDR3. Looked up from germline, CDR1 is MNHNY and CDR2 is SVGAGI (reference sequence). The CDR3 spells CASQNVGGPQHF. CDR3 in DNA: TGTGCCAGCCAAAACGTGGGGGGTCCCCAGCATTTT.

The chain has TRBV30 and TRBJ1-2, with D maybe TRBD1 (5 bases). The CDR3 contains 13 residues. CDR1 and CDR2 from the germline V gene are GTSNPN and SVGIG (reference sequence). V was trimmed by 2 bases and J by 2 bases, leaving 9 bases between them. CDR3 coding DNA: TGTGCCTGGAGTAGACAGTCCAACTATGGCTACACCTTC. This translates into CAWSRQSNYGYTF.

The chain couples TRBV19 to TRBJ2-7; 8 bases match TRBD2. The CDR3 is 15 amino acids. The germline gives CDR1 LNHDA, CDR2 SQIVND (reference sequence). Germline trimming cut 5 bases from V and 3 bases from J; bases unmatched to any gene: 9. CDR3 DNA sequence: TGTGCCAGTAGTCCCCGGACTAGCACTAGCTACGAGCAGTACTTC. As protein: CASSPRTSTSYEQYF. Using reference TRBV19 and TRBJ2-7 for the parts outside the CDR3, the full variable domain is DGGITQSPKYLFRKEGQNVTLSCEQNLNHDAMYWYRQDPGQGLRLIYYSQIVNDFQKGDIAEGYSVSREKKESFPLTVTSAQKNPTAFYLCASSPRTSTSYEQYFGPGTRLTVT.

V is TRBV19 and J is TRBJ2-7; the D gene is possibly TRBD1 (5 bases). The CDR3 has 15 amino acids. V was shortened by 2 bases and J by 3 bases, with 14 bases between the two germline ends. Germline loops: CDR1 LNHDA, CDR2 SQIVND (reference sequence). CDR3: CASSIIGAGNYEQYF. The CDR3 DNA reads as TGTGCCAGTAGTATAATAGGGGCAGGGAACTACGAGCAGTACTTC. Complete variable domain (other parts from reference TRBV19 and TRBJ2-7): DGGITQSPKYLFRKEGQNVTLSCEQNLNHDAMYWYRQDPGQGLRLIYYSQIVNDFQKGDIAEGYSVSREKKESFPLTVTSAQKNPTAFYLCASSIIGAGNYEQYFGPGTRLTVT.

The rearrangement links TRBV9 to TRBJ2-3, with D possibly being TRBD2 (6 bases). The CDR3 loop spans 16 amino acids. The germline V gene encodes CDR1 SGDLS and CDR2 YYNGEE. V shed 3 bases and J shed 2 bases, with 16 bases lying between them. CDR3 region: CASSAGHRGYTDTQYF. The DNA of the CDR3 is TGTGCCAGCAGCGCGGGTCACCGGGGGTACACAGATACGCAGTATTTT.

V usage is TRBV19 and J usage is TRBJ2-3, with 8 bases matching TRBD2. The CDR3 extends over 15 amino acids. With 4 bases clipped from V and 4 bases from J, the junction kept 7 bases outside the gene matches. CDR1 and CDR2 (germline): LNHDA, SQIVND (reference sequence). DNA of the CDR3: TGTGCCAGTAGTAAAAGACTAGCGTTCTCAGATACGCAGTATTTT. This gives the protein CASSKRLAFSDTQYF. Drawing the rest from reference TRBV19 and TRBJ2-3, the complete variable domain is DGGITQSPKYLFRKEGQNVTLSCEQNLNHDAMYWYRQDPGQGLRLIYYSQIVNDFQKGDIAEGYSVSREKKESFPLTVTSAQKNPTAFYLCASSKRLAFSDTQYFGPGTRLTVL.

DNA of the CDR3: TGTGCCAGCAGCCTGGGACAGGGGGCCCGCCGGACTGAAGCTTTCTTT. As protein: CASSLGQGARRTEAFF. The V and J genes are TRBV7-8 and TRBJ1-1; 12 bases are shared with TRBD1. CDR1 SGHVS and CDR2 FQNEAQ come from the germline V gene. This CDR3 contains 16 residues. V was clipped by 5 bases and J by 5 bases; unmatched bases: 9.

This chain joins TRBV5-4 and TRBJ1-4; the D is unclear. The germline V gene encodes CDR1 SGHNT and CDR2 YYREEE (reference sequence). CDR3 length: 15 residues. The germline V and J ends were trimmed by 4 bases and 0 bases, with 10 bases remaining between them. CDR3 in DNA: TGTGCCAGCAGCCTGACGGGAACAACTAATGAAAAACTGTTTTTT. Amino acids: CASSLTGTTNEKLFF.

This clone occurred a few times. This rearrangement joins TRBV24-1 to TRBJ1-2; the D gene is possibly TRBD1 (5 bases). Trimming stripped 1 base from V and 2 bases from J, with 7 bases between. The CDR3 is made up of 14 amino acids. Germline-derived CDR1 and CDR2 are KGHDR and SFDVKD. CDR3 loop: CATSDLAGNYGYTF. CDR3 nucleotide sequence: TGTGCCACCAGTGATTTAGCAGGGAACTATGGCTACACCTTC.

The chain joins TRBV19 to TRBJ1-1, with 8 bases fitting TRBD1. The V and J ends lost 9 bases and 0 bases, in that order; junction bases with no gene match: 6. In germline, CDR1 is LNHDA, CDR2 SQIVND (reference sequence). This CDR3 has 14 residues. The CDR3 DNA is TGTGCCAGCGCATTGGGACAGGTGAACACTGAAGCTTTCTTT. This codes for CASALGQVNTEAFF.

This rearrangement joins TRBV12-3 or TRBV12-4 to TRBJ1-2; no clear D gene. The CDR3 has 13 residues. Trimming took 10 bases from V and 2 from J, leaving 14 bases between them. The CDR3 loop reads CATLRGKNYGYTF. Written as DNA, the CDR3 is TGTGCCACCCTTAGAGGAAAAAACTATGGCTACACCTTC.

The chain uses TRBV11-3 and TRBJ2-1; 8 nucleotides match TRBD2. Germline V gene data show CDR1 as SGHNT and CDR2 as YENEEA. Trimming cost V 5 bases and J 4 bases; bases outside gene matches: 7. There are 15 residues in the CDR3. CDR3 coding DNA: TGTGCCAGCAGCCAGAGACTAGCGAATTACAATGAGCAGTTCTTC. This sequence encodes CASSQRLANYNEQFF.

The chain is built from TRBV5-1 and TRBJ2-3; 16 bases match TRBD2. Germline V lookup: CDR1 SGHRS, CDR2 YFSETQ. With V trimmed by 4 bases and J by 6 bases, 5 bases remained unmatched. The length of the CDR3 is 16 residues. The CDR3 protein is CASSMGLAGGLDTQYF. The CDR3 DNA sequence: TGCGCCAGCAGCATGGGACTAGCGGGAGGGCTGGATACGCAGTATTTT.

In the case of this clone: The same CDR3 is also encoded by other DNA sequences in this sample. This chain connects TRBV7-2 to TRBJ1-3, with a weak D call TRBD1 (6 bases). Trimming took off 1 base at V and 1 base at J, with 11 bases between the two ends. The CDR3 is 16 amino acids. From germline, CDR1 is SGHTA and CDR2 FQGNSA. The CDR3 spells CASSLGGGSSGNTIYF. CDR3 in DNA: TGTGCCAGCAGCTTAGGGGGGGGCAGTTCTGGAAACACCATATATTTT. Based on the CDR3 plus reference TRBV7-2 and TRBJ1-3, the full variable domain is GAGVSQSPSNKVTEKGKDVELRCDPISGHTALYWYRQSLGQGLEFLIYFQGNSAPDKSGLPSDRFSAERTGGSVSTLTIQRTQQEDSAVYLCASSLGGGSSGNTIYFGEGSWLTVV.

The rearrangement links TRBV28 to TRBJ2-1; D call uncertain. Germline CDR1 reads MDHEN; CDR2 reads SYDVKM. V was shortened by 11 bases and J by 5 bases, with 16 bases between the two germline ends. The CDR3 runs to 13 residues. CDR3 residues: CAGSWRGHNEQFF. CDR3 sequence (DNA): TGTGCCGGTTCCTGGCGAGGTCACAATGAGCAGTTCTTC.

With regard to this clone: Other DNA sequences in this specimen translate into the identical CDR3. The CDR3 sequence: CASSPGTANTEAFF. In nucleotides, the CDR3 is TGTGCCAGCTCACCGGGGACAGCAAACACTGAAGCTTTCTTT. This rearrangement joins TRBV18 to TRBJ1-1, with 7 bases aligning to TRBD1. The trim removed 3 bases at V and 2 bases at J, leaving 3 bases unmatched. Germline V gene lookup returns CDR1 KGHSH and CDR2 LQKENI. The CDR3 totals 14 residues.